The next 21 T cell receptor beta chains were all read from a single sample in a study of cytomegalovirus exposure and HLA in healthy donors. 13 Jbeta primers and 60 Vbeta primers were used for the PCR. The assay was immunoSEQ multiplex PCR, and TCRdb's table has in-frame clones only and misses some. The table has 120,000 or so clones, about 80% seen once. Material for sequencing was PBMCs. These receptors came from a woman aged 45-60 years in good health and CMV-seronegative.

J is TRBJ2-7 and V is TRBV5-6, with 7 bases lining up with TRBD2. V gave up 4 bases and J gave up 1 base; unmatched junction bases: 11. This CDR3 spans 16 amino acids. Germline CDR1 SGHDT, CDR2 YYEEEE. The CDR3 loop is CASSPGGGDDSYEQYF. Here the CDR3 DNA reads TGTGCCAGCAGCCCGGGTGGGGGGGACGATTCCTACGAGCAGTACTTC.

The CDR3 coding sequence is TGCGCCAGCAGCCAGACCTTTGCGGGAAATGGGTCACCCCTCCACTTT. Encoded protein: CASSQTFAGNGSPLHF. The genes are TRBV4-3 and TRBJ1-6; D is unresolved. There are 16 residues in the CDR3. The germline CDR1 and CDR2 sequences are LGHNA and YSLEER. The V end was cut by 3 bases, the J end by 10 bases, with 19 bases between.

This sequence joins TRBV4-3 and TRBJ2-7; 7 bases fit TRBD1. The CDR3 is made up of 12 amino acids. Trimming cost V 4 bases and J 6 bases; bases outside gene matches: 3. Per germline, CDR1 LGHNA and CDR2 YSLEER. The CDR3 loop reads CASSPRDSEQYF. The CDR3 DNA sequence: TGCGCCAGCAGCCCCCGGGACAGCGAGCAGTACTTC.

This sequence joins TRBV5-8 and TRBJ2-2; unclear D gene. The CDR3 consists of 13 residues. The V end was cut by 4 bases, the J end by 2 bases, with 6 bases between. The germline V gene encodes CDR1 SGHTS and CDR2 YDEGEE. The CDR3 region is CASSPINTGELFF. CDR3 sequence (DNA): TGTGCCAGCAGCCCTATTAACACCGGGGAGCTGTTTTTT.

The V gene is TRBV28, the J gene TRBJ2-7; 16 bases fit TRBD2. V shed 2 bases, J shed 3 bases, and the junction held 7 bases outside the gene matches. CDR1 and CDR2 (germline): MDHEN, SYDVKM. The CDR3 is 18 amino acids. CDR3 DNA: TGTGCCAGCAGTTTACTGGGACTAGCGGGAGGGAGCTACTACGAGCAGTACTTC. Translating it yields CASSLLGLAGGSYYEQYF.

The chain employs TRBV29-1 and TRBJ2-3, with TRBD1 identical over 8 bases. CDR1 and CDR2 from the germline V gene are SQVTM and ANQGSEA. V gave up 2 bases and J gave up 6 bases; unmatched junction bases: 7. There are 14 residues in the CDR3. The CDR3 here is CSVETAGGRDTQYF. CDR3 coding DNA: TGCAGCGTTGAAACGGCAGGGGGCAGGGATACGCAGTATTTT.

This clone showed up just a few times. The chain has TRBV13 and TRBJ1-1; D is uncertain. V dropped 4 bases and J dropped 1 base, with 7 bases sitting between them. The CDR3 extends over 13 amino acids. Germline V gene lookup returns CDR1 PRHDT and CDR2 FYEKMQ (reference sequence). The DNA for the CDR3 is TGTGCCAGCAGCTGGGCAGAGAACACTGAAGCTTTCTTT. Translating gives CASSWAENTEAFF.

The V gene is TRBV13, the J gene TRBJ1-3, with 9 bases aligning to TRBD1. The CDR3 extends over 17 amino acids. Germline-derived CDR1 and CDR2 are PRHDT and FYEKMQ (reference sequence). Trimming cost V 5 bases and J 1 base; bases outside gene matches: 9. The CDR3, as DNA: TGTGCCAGCAGCCACCGGACCGGGACAGGGTCTGGAAACACCATATATTTT. This gives the protein CASSHRTGTGSGNTIYF.

This clone was picked up one time. This chain connects TRBV6-4 to TRBJ2-1; 11 bases match TRBD2. From germline, CDR1 is MRHNA and CDR2 SNTAGT. This CDR3 is built from 17 residues. Trimming took 6 bases from V and 2 from J; bases not matched to a gene: 9. CDR3 DNA sequence: TGTGCCAGCAGCCCCTCTAGCGGGAGGAACACCTACAATGAGCAGTTCTTC. Its translation: CASSPSSGRNTYNEQFF.

With regard to this clone: Different DNA sequences within this sample yield the same CDR3. The rearrangement links TRBV28 to TRBJ2-7; 9 bases are shared with TRBD1. V was pared by 8 bases and J by 2 bases, with 4 bases of the junction left unmatched. Germline CDR1 is MDHEN and CDR2 is SYDVKM. This CDR3 has 13 residues. DNA for the CDR3: TGTGCCAGCTCCCGACAGGGGGCCTACGAGCAGTACTTC. Its translation: CASSRQGAYEQYF.

As to this clone: One end of the junction is discordant with germline, which a read error may explain. CDR3 loop: CALPGQGGSNHGYTF. The DNA of the CDR3 is TGTGCCTTGCCGGGACAGGGGGGCTCTAACCATGGCTACACCTTC. The chain couples TRBV30 to TRBJ1-2, with 11 positions matching TRBD1. Germline V lookup: CDR1 GTSNPN, CDR2 SVGIG (reference sequence). The CDR3 length is 15 residues. The entire variable domain, with the rest obtained from reference TRBV30 and TRBJ1-2, is as follows: SQTIHQWPATLVQPVGSPLSLECTVEGTSNPNLYWYRQAAGRGLQLLFYSVGIGQISSEVPQNLSASRPQDRQFILSSKKLLLSDSGFYLCALPGQGGSNHGYTFGSGTRLTVV.

This sequence joins TRBV30 and TRBJ2-2; unclear D gene. V was pared by 0 bases and J by 8 bases, with 7 bases between. Germline lookup yields CDR1 GTSNPN and CDR2 SVGIG (reference sequence). CDR3 size: 12 residues. The CDR3 is CAWSVSMGELFF. The CDR3 DNA follows: TGTGCCTGGAGTGTTAGTATGGGGGAGCTGTTTTTT. The variable domain in full, completed from reference TRBV30 and TRBJ2-2, reads SQTIHQWPATLVQPVGSPLSLECTVEGTSNPNLYWYRQAAGRGLQLLFYSVGIGQISSEVPQNLSASRPQDRQFILSSKKLLLSDSGFYLCAWSVSMGELFFGEGSRLTVL.

The V and J genes are TRBV18 and TRBJ1-1; D is perhaps TRBD1 (6 bases). The V gene's germline CDR1 is KGHSH and CDR2 LQKENI. The CDR3 is made up of 15 amino acids. The V end lost 2 bases, the J end lost 4 bases, and 14 bases lay between the germline ends. The CDR3 nucleotides read TGTGCCAGCTCACCAGGCCAGGGGAGATCCACTGAAGCTTTCTTT. It translates to CASSPGQGRSTEAFF.

The chain carries TRBV5-1 and TRBJ2-5; D perhaps matches TRBD1 (6 bases). V lost 7 bases, J lost 5 bases, and 21 bases lay in between. Germline CDR1 is SGHRS and CDR2 is YFSETQ. The CDR3 consists of 15 residues. CDR3 sequence reads: CASGLEGVQGETQYF. The DNA for the CDR3 is TGCGCCAGCGGACTTGAGGGAGTGCAGGGGGAGACCCAGTACTTC.

The J gene is TRBJ2-7, the V gene TRBV6-6, with 9 bases lining up with TRBD1. Losses at the gene ends were 10 bases for V and 7 bases for J; bases not matched to a gene: 11. Germline CDR1 is MNHNY and CDR2 is SVGAGI (reference sequence). This CDR3 spans 13 amino acids. CDR3 sequence (DNA): TGTGCCACAGAGGACAGGGGCGAGCGGGAGCAGTACTTC. Protein: CATEDRGEREQYF.

The genes are TRBV9 and TRBJ2-5; 7 bases fit TRBD2. The CDR3 extends over 14 amino acids. Germline CDR1 and CDR2: SGDLS and YYNGEE. V lost 4 bases, J lost 5 bases, and 8 bases stayed unmatched. For the CDR3, the DNA is TGTGCCAGCAGCTCCTCGGGGGGACGGGAGACCCAGTACTTC. Its translation is CASSSSGGRETQYF.

The chain recombines TRBV27 with TRBJ2-1; possibly TRBD1 for D (7 bases). Germline CDR1 reads MNHEY; CDR2 reads SMNVEV (reference sequence). CDR3 length: 15 amino acids. V lost 7 bases and J lost 7, with 20 bases in between. Written as DNA, the CDR3 is TGTGCCAGCACCACGACAGGGACTTTTGGGAATGAGCAGTTCTTC. It is translated as CASTTTGTFGNEQFF.

The chain carries TRBV19 and TRBJ2-2, with 8 bases lining up with TRBD2. The germline V gene encodes CDR1 LNHDA and CDR2 SQIVND (reference sequence). Trimming cost V 4 bases and J 2 bases; bases outside gene matches: 3. CDR3 length: 15 amino acids. The CDR3 DNA follows: TGTGCCAGTAGTAATAGCGGGATTAACACCGGGGAGCTGTTTTTT. Amino acid sequence: CASSNSGINTGELFF.

The chain employs TRBV10-1 and TRBJ1-4; D call uncertain. The ends were cut back, 6 bases at V and 8 bases at J, with 16 bases in the middle. Germline loops: CDR1 WNHNN, CDR2 SYGVQD (reference sequence). This CDR3 is 14 amino acids long. CDR3 loop: CASSRDTMEEKLFF. DNA of the CDR3: TGCGCCAGCAGCCGAGACACAATGGAAGAAAAACTGTTTTTT.

The chain carries TRBV5-1 and TRBJ2-7; the match to TRBD1 covers 7 bases. The CDR3 totals 13 residues. Germline CDR1 is SGHRS and CDR2 is YFSETQ. V trimming: 4 bases; J trimming: 6 bases; junction bases outside the gene matches: 7. Here the CDR3 reads CASSPTQGSEQYF. The CDR3 region has the DNA TGCGCCAGCAGCCCCACACAGGGGTCCGAGCAGTACTTC. The whole variable domain, remainder taken from reference TRBV5-1 and TRBJ2-7, is KAGVTQTPRYLIKTRGQQVTLSCSPISGHRSVSWYQQTPGQGLQFLFEYFSETQRNKGNFPGRFSGRQFSNSRSEMNVSTLELGDSALYLCASSPTQGSEQYFGPGTRLTVT.

The rearrangement uses TRBV27 and TRBJ2-1, with D perhaps matching TRBD1 (6 bases). V shed 3 bases and J shed 5 bases, with 11 bases lying between them. Germline lookup yields CDR1 MNHEY and CDR2 SMNVEV (reference sequence). The CDR3 runs 14 residues. The CDR3 DNA follows: TGTGCCAGCAGTTTCGGGACAAACAACAATGAGCAGTTCTTC. Its protein is CASSFGTNNNEQFF.